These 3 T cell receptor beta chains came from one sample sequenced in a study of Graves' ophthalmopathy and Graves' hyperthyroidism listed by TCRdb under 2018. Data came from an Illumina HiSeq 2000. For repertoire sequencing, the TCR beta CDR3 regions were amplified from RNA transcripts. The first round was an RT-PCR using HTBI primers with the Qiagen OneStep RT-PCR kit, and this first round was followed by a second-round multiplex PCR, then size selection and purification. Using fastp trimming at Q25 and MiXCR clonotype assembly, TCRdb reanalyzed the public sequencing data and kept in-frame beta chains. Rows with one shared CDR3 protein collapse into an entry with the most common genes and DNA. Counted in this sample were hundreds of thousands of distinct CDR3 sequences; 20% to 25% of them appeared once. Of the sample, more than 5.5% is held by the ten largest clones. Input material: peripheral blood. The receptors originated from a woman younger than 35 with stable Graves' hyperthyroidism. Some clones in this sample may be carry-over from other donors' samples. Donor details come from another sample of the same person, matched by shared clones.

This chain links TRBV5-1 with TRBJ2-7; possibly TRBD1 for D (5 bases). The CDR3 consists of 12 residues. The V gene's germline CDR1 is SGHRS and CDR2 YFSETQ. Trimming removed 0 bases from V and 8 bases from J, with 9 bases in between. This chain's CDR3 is CASSLGQSQQYF. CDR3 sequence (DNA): TGCGCCAGCAGCTTGGGACAGTCCCAGCAGTACTTC.

For the CDR3, the DNA is TGTGCCAGCAAAGAGGGAAAAGAGACCCAGTACTTC. This translates into CASKEGKETQYF. The chain employs TRBV28 and TRBJ2-5; TRBD2 is a possible D gene (5 bases). The V gene lost 7 bases and the J gene lost 3 bases, with 9 bases spanning the gap. The germline gives CDR1 MDHEN, CDR2 SYDVKM. This CDR3 is 12 amino acids long. The full variable domain, with the rest looked up from reference TRBV28 and TRBJ2-5, is DVKVTQSSRYLVKRTGEKVFLECVQDMDHENMFWYRQDPGLGLRLIYFSYDVKMKEKGDIPEGYSVSREKKERFSLILESASTNQTSMYLCASKEGKETQYFGPGTRLLVL.

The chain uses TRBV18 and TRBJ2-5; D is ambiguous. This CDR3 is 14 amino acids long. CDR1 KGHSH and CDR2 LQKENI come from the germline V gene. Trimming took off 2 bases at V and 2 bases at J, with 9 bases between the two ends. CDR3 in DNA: TGTGCCAGCTCACCAATTGTCGGACAAGAGACCCAGTACTTC. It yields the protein CASSPIVGQETQYF.